This TCR beta chain was sequenced during a study of shared clonotypes between healthy human individuals. Study context: Researchers drew samples from two women and a few men aged 18 to 49.

At the deep level, the assay was run. Profiling relied on immunoSEQ multiplex PCR, and the TCRdb table lists in-frame clones only, not all of them. The data show some 690,000 clones, with around 90% seen just once and 34% held by the top ten. Trimming took off 1 base at V and 5 bases at J, with 15 bases between the two ends. The CDR3 loop spans 15 amino acids. Germline loops: CDR1 GTSNPN, CDR2 SVGIG (reference sequence). As to this clone: The antigen is undetermined.

Study conclusions and caveats: Relative to memory subsets, naive subsets generally showed larger estimated richness.

The sequenced material came from memory CD8+ T cells from PBMCs. Subset described: CD45RO+ cells pooled with CCR7-negative TemRA cells. This chain connects TRBV30 to TRBJ2-1, with D perhaps TRBD1 (6 bases). The sequence was obtained from a young man in good health. Some clones in this sample may be carry-over from other donors' samples. In DNA form, the CDR3 reads TGTGCCTGGAGTGCCACTGGACAGTCGAACAATGAGCAGTTCTTC. Its protein is CAWSATGQSNNEQFF. Filled out from reference TRBV30 and TRBJ2-1, the complete variable domain reads SQTIHQWPATLVQPVGSPLSLECTVEGTSNPNLYWYRQAAGRGLQLLFYSVGIGQISSEVPQNLSASRPQDRQFILSSKKLLLSDSGFYLCAWSATGQSNNEQFFGPGTRLTVL.